This TCR beta chain was identified in a study of beta chain features in type 1 diabetes. Study summary: When patients were set against healthy donors, age, gender and cell yields were similar.

Points on this clone: The antigen remains unidentified.

Overall study results and limits: In the patient group, naive, central memory and Treg TCRB repertoires seemed more alike than in the healthy donor group. Equally in patients and controls, PCR might preferentially amplify shorter templates. In every one of the four CD4+ subsets, TCRB CDR3s were moderately but significantly shorter in Type 1 diabetes patients. Patients with type 1 diabetes carried fewer insertions and had more deletions at their VDJ junctions.

V trimming: 1 base; J trimming: 7 bases; junction bases outside the gene matches: 4. In germline, CDR1 is LNHNV, CDR2 YYDKDF (reference sequence). This CDR3 region has 14 residues. The authors reverse transcribed all of the isolated RNA, so sequencing captured expressed TCRB transcripts. Profiled with immunoSEQ multiplex PCR; TCRdb holds only in-frame clones, not every one. Of about 160,000 clones listed, about a tenth are singletons. Input material: central memory CD4+ T cells from blood. The receptor was derived from a man aged 30 to 45 with type 1 diabetes. V usage is TRBV15 and J usage is TRBJ1-5; 7 bases fit TRBD1. In DNA form, the CDR3 reads TGTGCCACCAGCAGAGCGACAGGGCGACAGCCCCAGCATTTT. It is translated as CATSRATGRQPQHF.